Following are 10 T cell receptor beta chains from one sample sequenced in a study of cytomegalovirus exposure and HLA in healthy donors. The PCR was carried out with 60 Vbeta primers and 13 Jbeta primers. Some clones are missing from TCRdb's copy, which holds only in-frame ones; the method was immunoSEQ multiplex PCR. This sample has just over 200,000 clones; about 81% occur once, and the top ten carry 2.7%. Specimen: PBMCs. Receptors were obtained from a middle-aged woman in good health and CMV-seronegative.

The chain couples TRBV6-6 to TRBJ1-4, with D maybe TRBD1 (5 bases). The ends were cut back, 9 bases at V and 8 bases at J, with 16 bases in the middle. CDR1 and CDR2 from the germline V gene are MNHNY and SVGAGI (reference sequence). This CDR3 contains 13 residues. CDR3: CARLLDSEEKLFF. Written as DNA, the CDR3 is TGTGCCAGACTGCTCGACAGCGAGGAAAAACTGTTTTTT.

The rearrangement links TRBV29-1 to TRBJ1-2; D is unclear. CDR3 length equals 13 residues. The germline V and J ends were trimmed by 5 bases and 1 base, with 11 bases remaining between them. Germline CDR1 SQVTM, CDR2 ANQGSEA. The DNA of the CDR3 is TGCAGCGTTCGTGACAATCTTAACTATGGCTACACCTTC. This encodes CSVRDNLNYGYTF.

CDR3: CASSRPGLADEQFF. The CDR3, as DNA: TGCGCCAGCAGCCGCCCTGGACTAGCGGATGAGCAGTTCTTC. This chain links TRBV4-1 with TRBJ2-1; TRBD2 matches at 10 bases. The V gene end was trimmed by 4 bases and the J gene end by 8 bases; junction bases not matched to a gene: 5. This CDR3 contains 14 residues. Per the germline V gene, CDR1 is MGHRA and CDR2 is YSYEKL.

CDR3 region: CASRADSVNNQPQHF. As DNA, the CDR3 is TGTGCCAGCAGGGCGGACAGCGTTAACAATCAGCCCCAGCATTTT. The genes are TRBV2 and TRBJ1-5; weak D call: TRBD1 (6 bases). CDR1 is SNHLY, CDR2 FYNNEI, per germline. This CDR3 has 15 residues. V lost 6 bases and J lost 3, with 15 bases in between.

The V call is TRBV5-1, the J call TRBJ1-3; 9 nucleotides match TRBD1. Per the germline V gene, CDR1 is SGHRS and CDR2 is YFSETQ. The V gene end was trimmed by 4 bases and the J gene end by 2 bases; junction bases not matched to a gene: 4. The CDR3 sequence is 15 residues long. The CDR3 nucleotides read TGCGCCAGCAGCCGCACAGGGGGCCCTGGAAACACCATATATTTT. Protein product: CASSRTGGPGNTIYF.

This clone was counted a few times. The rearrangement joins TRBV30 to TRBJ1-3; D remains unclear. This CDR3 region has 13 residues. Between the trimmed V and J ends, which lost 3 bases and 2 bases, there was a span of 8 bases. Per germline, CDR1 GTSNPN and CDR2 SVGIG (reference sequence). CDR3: CAWRRIPGNTIYF. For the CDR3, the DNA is TGTGCCTGGAGGAGAATTCCTGGAAACACCATATATTTT.

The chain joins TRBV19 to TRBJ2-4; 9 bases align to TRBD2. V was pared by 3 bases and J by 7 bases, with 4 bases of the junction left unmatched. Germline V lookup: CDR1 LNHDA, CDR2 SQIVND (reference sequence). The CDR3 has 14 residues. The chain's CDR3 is CASSIAGGPNIQYF. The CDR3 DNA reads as TGTGCCAGTAGTATTGCGGGAGGGCCGAACATTCAGTACTTC. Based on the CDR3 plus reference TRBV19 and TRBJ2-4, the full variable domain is DGGITQSPKYLFRKEGQNVTLSCEQNLNHDAMYWYRQDPGQGLRLIYYSQIVNDFQKGDIAEGYSVSREKKESFPLTVTSAQKNPTAFYLCASSIAGGPNIQYFGAGTRLSVL.

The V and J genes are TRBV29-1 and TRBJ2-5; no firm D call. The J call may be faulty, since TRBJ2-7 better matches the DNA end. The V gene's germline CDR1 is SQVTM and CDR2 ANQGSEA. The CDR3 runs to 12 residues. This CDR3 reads CSVGPSAAEQYF. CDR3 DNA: TGCAGCGTTGGCCCATCTGCGGCCGAGCAGTACTTC.

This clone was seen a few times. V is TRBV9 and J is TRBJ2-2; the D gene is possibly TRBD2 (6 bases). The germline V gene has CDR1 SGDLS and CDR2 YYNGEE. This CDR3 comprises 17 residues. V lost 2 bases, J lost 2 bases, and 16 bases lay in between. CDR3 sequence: CASSVTKDYLNTGELFF. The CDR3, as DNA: TGTGCCAGCAGCGTGACCAAGGACTATTTAAACACCGGGGAGCTGTTTTTT.

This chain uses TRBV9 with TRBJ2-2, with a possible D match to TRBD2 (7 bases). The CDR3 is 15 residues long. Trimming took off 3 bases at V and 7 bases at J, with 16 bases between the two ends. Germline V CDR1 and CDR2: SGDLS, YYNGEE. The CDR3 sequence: CASSAGRGRDGELFF. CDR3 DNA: TGTGCCAGCAGCGCCGGTAGGGGGAGGGACGGGGAGCTGTTTTTT.